This T cell receptor (beta chain) was identified during a study of monozygotic twins with inflammatory bowel disease. The CDR3 is 14 amino acids. Two nested PCRs, of around 15 and 10 cycles, processed TCRalpha and TCRbeta cDNA. TCRdb reprocessed the 5' RACE reads; each CDR3 protein has one entry and no DNA is given. With 110,000 to 150,000 distinct CDR3 sequences in the sample, the ten largest clones hold around 1.2%. The sample taken for sequencing was blood. This TCR was sampled from a human donor with ulcerative colitis or Crohn's disease, or a healthy co-twin of an affected twin (not recorded which). The gene calls are TRBV12-3 or TRBV12-4 and TRBJ2-3; TCRdb outputs TRBD2, but without DNA this stays unchecked. The CDR3 sequence is CASTRGGVTDTQYF.